This T cell receptor beta chain emerged from a study of T-cell memory formation after mild COVID-19. Study-wide context: TCR clusters mostly belonged to single donors. Study-wide results and caveats: Memory from before infection featured some responding clones, which suggests cross-reactive memory joined. Clonal second-wave expansions that peaked on day 37 had unconfirmed SARS-CoV-2 specificity.

Germline V gene data show CDR1 as MNHEY and CDR2 as SVGAGI. V was pared by 7 bases and J by 3 bases, with 15 bases between. The CDR3 sequence is 14 residues long. Constant-segment primers were used for 5'RACE, and the resulting TCR alpha and TCR beta cDNA libraries carried sample barcodes and UMIs. Each CDR3 protein is one row after TCRdb ran MiXCR on the 5' RACE reads. Among about 270,000 distinct CDR3 sequences listed, 15% to 20% were seen once. Turning to this clonotype: The target antigen is unknown.

This TCR was recovered from a man between 18 and 35 years old who had mild COVID-19 (a few samples of this study predate the infection). Cell type and time point are not known. J is TRBJ1-1 and V is TRBV6-5, with D possibly being TRBD1 (6 bases). The sample taken for sequencing was PBMCs or a T cell subset sorted from them (not recorded which). The CDR3 sequence is CASMGAGADTEAFF. In DNA form, the CDR3 reads TGTGCCAGCATGGGCGCAGGGGCGGACACTGAAGCTTTCTTT.